The 29 T cell receptor beta chains reported below all come from one sample, sequenced in a study of OX40 agonist ivuxolimab in advanced cancers. TCRdb keeps only in-frame clones here, not all; method: immunoSEQ multiplex PCR. This table holds roughly 5,100 clones, approximately 71% found once. The material was CD4+ or CD8+ T cells sorted from blood, obtained in a trial of the OX40 agonist ivuxolimab. Receptor source: an adult with an advanced solid tumor such as melanoma, head and neck, liver or kidney cancer.

This clone was recorded a few times. The chain links TRBV13 to TRBJ2-2; TRBD2 aligns across 8 bases. The germline V gene encodes CDR1 PRHDT and CDR2 FYEKMQ (reference sequence). The CDR3 length is 16 residues. Trimming took 5 bases from V and 3 from J; bases not matched to a gene: 8. This CDR3 is CASSLRGGQYTGELFF. The DNA for the CDR3 is TGTGCCAGCAGCCTCCGGGGGGGCCAGTACACCGGGGAGCTGTTTTTT.

Note on this clone: A far larger clone is just one base off, so this is likely a read error. The same CDR3 is also encoded by other DNA sequences in this sample. V usage is TRBV11-1 and J usage is TRBJ1-1; D gene uncertain. V lost 5 bases to trimming and J lost 1 base, with 8 bases between them. From germline, CDR1 is SGHAT and CDR2 FQDESV (reference sequence). The length of the CDR3 is 13 residues. This CDR3 reads CASSPQRNTEAFF. DNA of the CDR3: TGTGCCAGCAGCCCTCAGCGGAACACTGAAGCTTTCTTT.

The V and J genes are TRBV11-2 and TRBJ2-5; D remains ambiguous. Judging by the DNA end, TRBJ2-7 fits better; the J call may be wrong. The CDR3 extends over 12 amino acids. Germline lookup yields CDR1 SGHAT and CDR2 FQNNGV. The CDR3 spells CASSLVHPEQYF. DNA of the CDR3: TGTGCCAGCAGCTTAGTACATCCCGAGCAGTACTTC.

V is TRBV7-9 and J is TRBJ2-6; D remains ambiguous. The CDR3 is made up of 14 amino acids. Germline CDR1 is SEHNR and CDR2 is FQNEAQ (reference sequence). The germline V and J ends were trimmed by 3 bases and 4 bases, with 7 bases remaining between them. The CDR3, as DNA: TGTGCCAGCAGCTTTATTCTCGGGGCCAACGTCCTGACTTTC. As protein: CASSFILGANVLTF.

This clone was found many times. Only one base separates this from a far larger clonotype, so it likely reflects a read error. Within the sample, other DNA sequences also encode this same CDR3. The rearrangement links TRBV11-1 to TRBJ1-1; D gene uncertain. Germline values: CDR1 SGHAT, CDR2 FQDESV (reference sequence). V dropped 5 bases and J dropped 1 base, with 8 bases sitting between them. The CDR3 loop spans 13 amino acids. The CDR3 reads CASSPQRNTEAFF. DNA for the CDR3: TGTGCCAGCAGCCCTCAGAGGAACACTGAAGCTTTCTTT.

This chain links TRBV4-3 with TRBJ2-7; D possibly corresponds to TRBD2 (6 bases). Trimming pared 0 bases from V and 3 bases from J, leaving 15 bases between. The CDR3 contains 16 residues. The germline V gene encodes CDR1 LGHNA and CDR2 YSLEER. For the CDR3, the DNA is TGCGCCAGCAGCCAAGAAGTTGGGACTCTCCTCTACGAGCAGTACTTC. Its translation is CASSQEVGTLLYEQYF.

The rearrangement joins TRBV7-2 to TRBJ1-2, with 7 nucleotides matching TRBD1. There are 17 residues in the CDR3. The trim removed 2 bases at V and 6 bases at J, leaving 15 bases unmatched. The germline V gene encodes CDR1 SGHTA and CDR2 FQGNSA. The CDR3 DNA is TGTGCCAGCAGCTTATACCCTCCGTTACAGGGGACGCATGGCTACACCTTC. Amino acids: CASSLYPPLQGTHGYTF.

This clone was seen at least ten times. J is TRBJ2-7 and V is TRBV9, with 7 bases fitting TRBD2. Germline CDR1 reads SGDLS; CDR2 reads YYNGEE. Trimming took 3 bases from V and 5 from J; bases not matched to a gene: 8. The CDR3 is 14 amino acids. This CDR3 reads CASSERGLIDEQYF. The CDR3 DNA is TGTGCCAGCAGCGAGCGGGGTCTAATCGACGAGCAGTACTTC.

The chain uses TRBV4-3 and TRBJ2-7; 7 bases map to TRBD2. Trimming removed 1 base from V and 6 bases from J; junction bases left unmatched: 6. CDR1 is LGHNA, CDR2 YSLEER, per germline. The CDR3 is made up of 14 amino acids. Here the CDR3 reads CASSQGSGGGEQYF. In nucleotides, the CDR3 is TGCGCCAGCAGCCAAGGGTCGGGGGGTGGCGAGCAGTACTTC.

Details on this clone: This CDR3 is also generated by other DNA sequences in the sample. The chain employs TRBV19 and TRBJ2-7; possibly TRBD1 for D (5 bases). The V gene's germline CDR1 is LNHDA and CDR2 SQIVND (reference sequence). This CDR3 is built from 13 residues. V shed 3 bases and J shed 4 bases, with 10 bases lying between them. The CDR3 protein is CASSMGRAYEQYF. The CDR3 DNA sequence: TGTGCCAGTAGTATGGGCAGGGCGTACGAGCAGTACTTC.

This chain joins TRBV7-9 and TRBJ1-3; D ambiguous. Trimming left V 4 bases short and J 1 base short, with 8 bases between. Germline CDR1 SEHNR, CDR2 FQNEAQ (reference sequence). The CDR3 is 14 residues long. Here the CDR3 DNA reads TGTGCCAGCAGCTCCGCAGTGTCTGGAAACACCATATATTTT. It is translated as CASSSAVSGNTIYF.

This chain links TRBV16 with TRBJ1-1; D is uncertain. Germline CDR1 KGHSY, CDR2 FQNENV. CDR3 length: 16 amino acids. The V gene lost 0 bases and the J gene lost 2 bases, with 13 bases spanning the gap. The CDR3 loop is CASSQSEGFPNTEAFF. CDR3 DNA: TGTGCCAGCAGCCAATCGGAGGGTTTCCCAAACACTGAAGCTTTCTTT.

The genes are TRBV9 and TRBJ1-1; TRBD1 agrees at 7 bases. The CDR3 contains 17 residues. V lost 4 bases, J lost 1 base, and 13 bases stayed unmatched. The germline V gene has CDR1 SGDLS and CDR2 YYNGEE. CDR3 sequence (DNA): TGTGCCAGCAGCTTGGGGACAGTGGATAAGCCGAACACTGAAGCTTTCTTT. Protein: CASSLGTVDKPNTEAFF.

This clone appeared once. The rearrangement joins TRBV5-1 to TRBJ1-1; 9 bases match TRBD1. The CDR3 covers 16 residues. Losses at the gene ends were 3 bases for V and 2 bases for J; bases not matched to a gene: 8. Per the germline V gene, CDR1 is SGHRS and CDR2 is YFSETQ. The CDR3 protein is CASSWGTGMYNTEAFF. The CDR3 coding sequence is TGCGCCAGCAGCTGGGGGACAGGGATGTATAACACTGAAGCTTTCTTT.

The rearrangement joins TRBV11-1 to TRBJ2-5, with a weak D call TRBD2 (6 bases). Germline CDR1 is SGHAT and CDR2 is FQDESV (reference sequence). Trimming took off 1 base at V and 0 bases at J, with 9 bases between the two ends. This CDR3 is 15 amino acids long. CDR3 residues: CASSLDRGYQETQYF. For the CDR3, the DNA is TGTGCCAGCAGCTTAGATCGGGGGTACCAAGAGACCCAGTACTTC.

The rearrangement joins TRBV11-2 to TRBJ2-7, with D possibly matching TRBD1 (5 bases). In germline, CDR1 is SGHAT, CDR2 FQNNGV. V lost 4 bases and J lost 2, with 12 bases in between. The CDR3 length is 14 residues. DNA for the CDR3: TGTGCCAGCAGCTACATAGGGGTTACCTACGAGCAGTACTTC. It encodes CASSYIGVTYEQYF. Full variable domain (missing parts from reference TRBV11-2 and TRBJ2-7): EAGVAQSPRYKIIEKRQSVAFWCNPISGHATLYWYQQILGQGPKLLIQFQNNGVVDDSQLPKDRFSAERLKGVDSTLKIQPAKLEDSAVYLCASSYIGVTYEQYFGPGTRLTVT.

This rearrangement joins TRBV7-6 to TRBJ1-1; no definite D call. V was cut by 8 bases and J by 0 bases, with 22 bases left in between. This CDR3 spans 17 amino acids. Germline V CDR1 and CDR2: SGHVS, FNYEAQ. The CDR3 spells CASSLHDFGGMNTEAFF. The CDR3 region has the DNA TGTGCCAGCTCCCTCCACGACTTCGGAGGGATGAACACTGAAGCTTTCTTT.

J is TRBJ2-7 and V is TRBV2; maybe TRBD1 (5 bases). The V and J ends lost 3 bases and 2 bases respectively, with 11 bases between them. Germline V lookup: CDR1 SNHLY, CDR2 FYNNEI. The CDR3 has 14 amino acids. Written as DNA, the CDR3 is TGTGCCAGCAGTGAGTACAGGAGCCCCTACGAGCAGTACTTC. It codes for CASSEYRSPYEQYF.

The gene calls are TRBV7-9 and TRBJ2-7, with TRBD1 matching over 7 bases. Germline CDR1 and CDR2: SEHNR and FQNEAQ (reference sequence). This CDR3 is built from 15 residues. V was clipped by 0 bases and J by 5 bases; unmatched bases: 7. The CDR3: CASSLAQGQMNEQYF. CDR3 bases: TGTGCCAGCAGCTTAGCGCAGGGACAGATGAACGAGCAGTACTTC.

J is TRBJ1-5 and V is TRBV7-5; the table assigns TRBD1, which was not confirmed against the DNA. TRBV7-5 counts as a pseudogene. The CDR3 length is 14 residues. CDR3 sequence (DNA): TGTGCCAGCAGCTCCGCGGGACAGGGCCAGCCCCAGCATTTT. This translates into CASSSAGQGQPQHF.

This sequence joins TRBV27 and TRBJ2-5; no definite D call. The germline CDR1 and CDR2 sequences are MNHEY and SMNVEV (reference sequence). The CDR3 consists of 15 residues. V lost 5 bases and J 4 bases, leaving 17 bases between the germline ends. CDR3 residues: CASSQRRADPETQYF. CDR3 bases: TGTGCCAGCAGTCAAAGACGGGCAGACCCAGAGACCCAGTACTTC.

This clone was recorded a few times. This rearrangement joins TRBV7-6 to TRBJ2-5; D is unclear. The germline V and J ends were trimmed by 1 base and 0 bases, with 9 bases remaining between them. The V gene's germline CDR1 is SGHVS and CDR2 FNYEAQ. The CDR3 consists of 15 residues. The CDR3 DNA reads TGTGCCAGCAGCTTAGATAGCTCGGACCAAGAGACCCAGTACTTC. Protein: CASSLDSSDQETQYF.

The V call is TRBV21-1, the J call TRBJ1-2. TRBV21-1 is deemed a pseudogene. CDR3 size: 16 residues. Written as DNA, the CDR3 is TGTGCCAGCAGCTGGGCGCTAGCTACAAAGACCTATGGCTACACCTTC. It specifies CASSWALATKTYGYTF.

This clone is large in the sample. The chain carries TRBV4-3 and TRBJ1-1, with D unresolved. In germline, CDR1 is LGHNA, CDR2 YSLEER. The V end was cut by 0 bases, the J end by 0 bases, with 11 bases between. This CDR3 is built from 16 residues. The CDR3 DNA follows: TGCGCCAGCAGCCAAGATATCGCAGGAATGAACACTGAAGCTTTCTTT. This codes for CASSQDIAGMNTEAFF.

This clone has a handful of counts. The CDR3 bases are TGTGCCAGCGGTAGCGGGGGGGTCGGCAATGAGCAGTTCTTC. Protein sequence: CASGSGGVGNEQFF. The chain employs TRBV9 and TRBJ2-1, with TRBD2 matching over 11 bases. The CDR3 is made up of 14 amino acids. Germline-derived CDR1 and CDR2 are SGDLS and YYNGEE. The J segment lost 6 bases and the V segment lost 7 bases, leaving 6 bases of the junction unmatched.

This clone was seen just once. The chain joins TRBV19 to TRBJ1-6, with D tentatively TRBD1 (5 bases). CDR3 length equals 15 residues. V was trimmed by 7 bases and J by 15 bases, leaving 25 bases between them. The V gene's germline CDR1 is LNHDA and CDR2 SQIVND (reference sequence). CDR3 residues: CASMGGRDGWYLLHF. CDR3 sequence (DNA): TGTGCCAGTATGGGCGGCCGGGACGGCTGGTATCTCCTCCACTTT.

The V gene is TRBV6-1, the J gene TRBJ2-7; D might be TRBD2 (5 bases). The length of the CDR3 is 12 residues. Germline-derived CDR1 and CDR2 are MNHNS and SASEGT. V gave up 3 bases and J gave up 5 bases, with 8 bases separating them. This CDR3 reads CASSDGLNEQYF. The CDR3 bases are TGTGCCAGCAGTGATGGACTTAACGAGCAGTACTTC.

The V and J genes are TRBV11-2 and TRBJ1-6; D perhaps matches TRBD1 (6 bases). The V gene lost 1 base and the J gene lost 6 bases, with 10 bases spanning the gap. The germline V gene has CDR1 SGHAT and CDR2 FQNNGV. The CDR3 length is 15 residues. Written as DNA, the CDR3 is TGTGCCAGCAGCTTAGCAGTAGGGGGTAATTCACCCCTCCACTTT. It codes for CASSLAVGGNSPLHF.

This chain connects TRBV19 to TRBJ1-1; 10 positions agree with TRBD1. With 7 bases clipped from V and 1 base from J, the junction kept 6 bases outside the gene matches. Germline V lookup: CDR1 LNHDA, CDR2 SQIVND (reference sequence). The CDR3 has 15 amino acids. As DNA, the CDR3 is TGTGCCAGTAATTGGGACAGGGGAGGGAACACTGAAGCTTTCTTT. Amino acids: CASNWDRGGNTEAFF.